This TCR beta chain appears in the sequencing data of a study of cytomegalovirus exposure and HLA in healthy donors. Findings and limits, study-wide: Reports indicate that TCR beta sequences accurately predicted the HLA-A and HLA-B alleles of most subjects. With high specificity and sensitivity, the classifier reportedly diagnosed cytomegalovirus status.

Remarks on this clone: Its antigen is as yet unknown.

The PCR had 60 Vbeta and 13 Jbeta primers. Here immunoSEQ multiplex PCR was the method, and the copy in TCRdb shows in-frame clones only, minus some. The sample comprises roughly 140,000 clones, over 75% of which are singletons, and around 6.2% rests with the top ten. This CDR3 is 12 amino acids long. Germline loops: CDR1 MNHNS, CDR2 SASEGT. The V end was cut by 3 bases, the J end by 8 bases, with 8 bases between. This chain uses TRBV6-1 with TRBJ1-5; D is unclear. Input material: PBMCs. The receptor was derived from a man younger than 45 in good health and CMV-seropositive. The CDR3 nucleotides read TGTGCCAGCAGTGACCCGAGGGAGCCCCAGCATTTT. Protein sequence: CASSDPREPQHF.